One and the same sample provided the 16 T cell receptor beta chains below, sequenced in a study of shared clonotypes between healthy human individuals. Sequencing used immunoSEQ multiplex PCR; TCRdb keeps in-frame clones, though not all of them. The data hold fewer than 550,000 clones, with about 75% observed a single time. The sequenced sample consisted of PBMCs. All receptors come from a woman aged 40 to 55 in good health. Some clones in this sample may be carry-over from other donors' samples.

CDR3 bases: TGCGCCAGCAGTGAGGGGACACGGCCCTATGGCTACACCTTC. Its translation is CASSEGTRPYGYTF. The J gene is TRBJ1-2, the V gene TRBV10-2, with D maybe TRBD1 (6 bases). V shed 2 bases and J shed 4 bases, with 11 bases lying between them. Germline CDR1 WSHSY, CDR2 SAAADI. This CDR3 has 14 residues.

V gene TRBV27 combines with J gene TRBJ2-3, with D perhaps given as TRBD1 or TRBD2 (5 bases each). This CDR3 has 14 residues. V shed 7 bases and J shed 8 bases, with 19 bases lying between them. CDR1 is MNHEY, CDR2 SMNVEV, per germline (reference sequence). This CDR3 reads CASTPLGSGPTQYF. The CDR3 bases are TGTGCCAGCACCCCCCTCGGGTCGGGACCTACGCAGTATTTT.

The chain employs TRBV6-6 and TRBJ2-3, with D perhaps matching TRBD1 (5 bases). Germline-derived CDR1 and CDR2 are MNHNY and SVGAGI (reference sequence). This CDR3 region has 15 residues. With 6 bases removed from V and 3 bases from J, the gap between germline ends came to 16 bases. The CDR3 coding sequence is TGTGCCAGCAGCCCCTTGACAGTTCGGACAGATACGCAGTATTTT. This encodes CASSPLTVRTDTQYF.

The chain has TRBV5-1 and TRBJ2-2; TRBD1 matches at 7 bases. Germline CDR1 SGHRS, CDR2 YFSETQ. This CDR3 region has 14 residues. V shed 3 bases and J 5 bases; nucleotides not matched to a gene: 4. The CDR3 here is CASSSDRATGELFF. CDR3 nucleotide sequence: TGCGCCAGCAGCTCAGACAGGGCTACCGGGGAGCTGTTTTTT.

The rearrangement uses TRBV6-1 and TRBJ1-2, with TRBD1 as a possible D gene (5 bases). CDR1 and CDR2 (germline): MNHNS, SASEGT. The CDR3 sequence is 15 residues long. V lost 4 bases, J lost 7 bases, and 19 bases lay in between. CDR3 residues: CASSVARGVSGGYTF. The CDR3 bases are TGTGCCAGCAGTGTAGCCCGGGGGGTCTCAGGTGGCTACACCTTC.

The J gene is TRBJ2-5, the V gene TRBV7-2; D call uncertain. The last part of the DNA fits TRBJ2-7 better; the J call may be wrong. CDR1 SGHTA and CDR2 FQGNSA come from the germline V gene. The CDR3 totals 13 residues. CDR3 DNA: TGTGCCAGCAGCTTAGCGAATTCGGACGAGCAGTACTTC. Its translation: CASSLANSDEQYF.

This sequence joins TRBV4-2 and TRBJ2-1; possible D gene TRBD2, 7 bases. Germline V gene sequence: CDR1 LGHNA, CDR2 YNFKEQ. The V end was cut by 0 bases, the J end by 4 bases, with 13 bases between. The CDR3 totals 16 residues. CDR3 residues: CASSQELSGTYNEQFF. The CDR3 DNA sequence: TGTGCCAGCAGCCAAGAGCTGAGCGGGACATACAATGAGCAGTTCTTC.

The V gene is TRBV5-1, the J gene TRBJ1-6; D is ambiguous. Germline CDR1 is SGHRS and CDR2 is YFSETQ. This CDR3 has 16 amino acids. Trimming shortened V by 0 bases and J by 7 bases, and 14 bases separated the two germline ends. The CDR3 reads CASSLGRIFSNSPLHF. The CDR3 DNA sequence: TGCGCCAGCAGCTTGGGACGCATTTTTAGCAATTCACCCCTCCACTTT.

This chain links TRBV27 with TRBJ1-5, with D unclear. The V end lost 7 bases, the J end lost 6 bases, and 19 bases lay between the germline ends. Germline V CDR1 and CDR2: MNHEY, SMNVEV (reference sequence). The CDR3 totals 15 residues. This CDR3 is CASNYNRRIFQPQHF. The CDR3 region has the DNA TGTGCCAGCAACTATAACCGGCGGATTTTTCAGCCCCAGCATTTT.

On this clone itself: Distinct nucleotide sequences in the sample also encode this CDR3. CDR3 amino acids: CASSSDRNTEAFF. DNA for the CDR3: TGTGCCAGCAGCTCAGACAGGAACACTGAAGCTTTCTTT. This sequence joins TRBV7-2 and TRBJ1-1, with a tentative D call TRBD1 (5 bases). Germline assignment: CDR1 SGHTA and CDR2 FQGNSA. This CDR3 contains 13 residues. The V gene lost 4 bases and the J gene lost 1 base, with 7 bases spanning the gap.

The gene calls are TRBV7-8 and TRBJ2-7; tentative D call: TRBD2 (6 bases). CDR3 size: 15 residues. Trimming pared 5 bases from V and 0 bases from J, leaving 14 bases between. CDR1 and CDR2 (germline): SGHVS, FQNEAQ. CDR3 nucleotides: TGTGCCAGCAGCCCTCGGACTACCAGCTCCTACGAGCAGTACTTC. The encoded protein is CASSPRTTSSYEQYF.

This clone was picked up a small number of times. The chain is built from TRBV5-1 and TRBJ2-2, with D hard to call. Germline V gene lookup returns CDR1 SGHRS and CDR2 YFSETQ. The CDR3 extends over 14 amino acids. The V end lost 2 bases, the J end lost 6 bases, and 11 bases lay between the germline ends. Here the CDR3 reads CASSLQLDPGELFF. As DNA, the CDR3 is TGCGCCAGCAGCTTACAGCTAGACCCCGGGGAGCTGTTTTTT.

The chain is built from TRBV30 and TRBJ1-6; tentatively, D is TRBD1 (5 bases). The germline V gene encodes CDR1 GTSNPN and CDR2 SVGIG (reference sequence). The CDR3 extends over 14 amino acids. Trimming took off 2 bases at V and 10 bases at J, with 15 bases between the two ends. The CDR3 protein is CAWSRDRTGSPLHF. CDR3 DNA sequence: TGTGCCTGGAGTCGGGACCGTACTGGCTCACCCCTCCACTTT.

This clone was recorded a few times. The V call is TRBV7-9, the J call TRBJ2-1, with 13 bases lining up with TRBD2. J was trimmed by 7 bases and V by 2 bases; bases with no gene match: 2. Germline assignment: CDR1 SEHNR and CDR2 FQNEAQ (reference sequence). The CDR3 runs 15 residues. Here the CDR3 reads CASSLKTSGRNEQFF. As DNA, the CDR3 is TGTGCCAGCAGCTTAAAGACTAGCGGGAGGAATGAGCAGTTCTTC.

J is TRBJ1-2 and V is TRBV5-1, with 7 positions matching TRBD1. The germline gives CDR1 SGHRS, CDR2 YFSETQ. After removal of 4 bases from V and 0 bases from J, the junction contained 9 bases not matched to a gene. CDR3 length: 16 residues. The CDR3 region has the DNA TGCGCCAGCAGCACAATGACAGGGCGTACTAACTATGGCTACACCTTC. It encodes CASSTMTGRTNYGYTF.

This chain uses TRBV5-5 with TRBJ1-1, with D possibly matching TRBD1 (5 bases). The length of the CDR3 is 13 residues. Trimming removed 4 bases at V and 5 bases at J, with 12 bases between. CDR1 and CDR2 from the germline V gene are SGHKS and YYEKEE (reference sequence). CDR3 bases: TGTGCCAGCAGCCCGGGGGTGGGAACTGAAGCTTTCTTT. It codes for CASSPGVGTEAFF. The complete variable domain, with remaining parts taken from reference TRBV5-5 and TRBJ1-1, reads DAGVTQSPTHLIKTRGQQVTLRCSPISGHKSVSWYQQVLGQGPQFIFQYYEKEERGRGNFPDRFSARQFPNYSSELNVNALLLGDSALYLCASSPGVGTEAFFGQGTRLTVV.